This TCR beta chain came from a study of cytomegalovirus exposure and HLA in healthy donors. Study background: A later analysis reported the same platform for the 100 to 150 validation repertoires and the roughly 700 first-cohort repertoires.

Sequencing was performed with immunoSEQ multiplex PCR; in TCRdb, only in-frame clones are kept and a portion is missing. This table has some 110,000 clones, roughly nine tenths appearing once. The donors were in the approximately 120-subject validation cohort; that cohort was separate from the approximately 730-subject first cohort. J lost 7 bases, V lost 6 bases, and 5 bases had no gene match. This CDR3 is 12 amino acids long. CDR1 is SEHNR, CDR2 FQNEAQ, per germline (reference sequence). As concerns this clone: The sample contains more than one DNA sequence encoding this CDR3.

Input material: PBMCs. This sequence originates from a man between 18 and 35 years old in good health and CMV-seropositive. The V and J genes are TRBV7-9 and TRBJ1-1; 7 bases are a match to TRBD1. The CDR3 nucleotides read TGTGCCAGCAGTTTCGGACAGGATGAAGCTTTCTTT. As protein: CASSFGQDEAFF.